A single sample gave rise to the 13 T cell receptor beta chains below, sequenced in a study of blood T cell repertoires in COVID-19. Some clones are missing from TCRdb's copy, which holds only in-frame ones; the method was immunoSEQ multiplex PCR. The repertoire holds 200,000 to 300,000 clones, with about 83% as singletons. Sequencing was carried out using peripheral blood. Receptor source: a human donor in a cohort sampled during active COVID-19.

V gene TRBV18 combines with J gene TRBJ2-1; 9 nucleotides match TRBD2. Trimming removed 5 bases from V and 11 bases from J; junction bases left unmatched: 10. CDR3 size: 14 residues. Germline values: CDR1 KGHSH, CDR2 LQKENI. DNA of the CDR3: TGTGCCAGCTCAATTGGTGATAGCGGGAGACAGCAGTTCTTC. Translated, it gives CASSIGDSGRQQFF.

About this clone: The same CDR3 can be traced to other DNA sequences in this sample. This sequence joins TRBV6-5 and TRBJ2-7; 13 nucleotides match TRBD2. Germline loops: CDR1 MNHEY, CDR2 SVGAGI. The junction had 1 base not matched to a gene; V was cut back by 5 bases and J by 3 bases. The CDR3 is 14 residues long. The CDR3 protein is CASSRTSGSYEQYF. Here the CDR3 DNA reads TGTGCCAGCAGTAGGACTAGCGGGAGCTACGAGCAGTACTTC.

The CDR3 here is CASSLWGASGANVLTF. In nucleotides, the CDR3 is TGTGCCAGCAGTTTATGGGGGGCCTCTGGGGCCAACGTCCTGACTTTC. This chain uses TRBV28 with TRBJ2-6; tentatively, D is TRBD1 (6 bases). Per germline, CDR1 MDHEN and CDR2 SYDVKM. This CDR3 spans 16 amino acids. The germline V and J ends were trimmed by 0 bases and 0 bases, with 6 bases remaining between them. Full variable domain (missing parts from reference TRBV28 and TRBJ2-6): DVKVTQSSRYLVKRTGEKVFLECVQDMDHENMFWYRQDPGLGLRLIYFSYDVKMKEKGDIPEGYSVSREKKERFSLILESASTNQTSMYLCASSLWGASGANVLTFGAGSRLTVL.

The gene calls are TRBV9 and TRBJ2-1; 10 nucleotides agree with TRBD2. This CDR3 region has 14 residues. From germline, CDR1 is SGDLS and CDR2 YYNGEE. The V and J ends lost 2 bases and 12 bases, in that order; junction bases with no gene match: 8. The CDR3 nucleotides read TGTGCCAGCAGCGTTGGGCTAGCGGGAGAGGGGCAGTTCTTC. Its translation: CASSVGLAGEGQFF.

V gene TRBV10-3 combines with J gene TRBJ2-1, with 9 bases matching TRBD2. With V trimmed by 6 bases and J by 6 bases, 6 bases remained unmatched. This CDR3 is 14 amino acids long. Germline V gene data show CDR1 as ENHRY and CDR2 as SYGVKD. CDR3 protein: CAIRSLAGSNEQFF. In DNA, the CDR3 is TGTGCCATCAGGTCCCTAGCGGGATCCAATGAGCAGTTCTTC.

The V gene is TRBV5-1, the J gene TRBJ2-3; D might be TRBD1 (5 bases). The CDR3 consists of 15 residues. The germline gives CDR1 SGHRS, CDR2 YFSETQ. The V end lost 0 bases, the J end lost 1 base, and 9 bases lay between the germline ends. The DNA for the CDR3 is TGCGCCAGCAGCTTGGAACAGGCGCGCACAGATACGCAGTATTTT. Protein product: CASSLEQARTDTQYF.

The rearrangement uses TRBV5-5 and TRBJ2-1, with TRBD2 matching over 7 bases. This CDR3 comprises 15 residues. With V trimmed by 2 bases and J by 10 bases, 12 bases remained unmatched. Germline V gene data show CDR1 as SGHKS and CDR2 as YYEKEE (reference sequence). CDR3 loop: CASSFTSVRGLEQFF. The DNA for the CDR3 is TGTGCCAGCAGCTTTACTAGCGTGCGGGGCCTGGAGCAGTTCTTC.

Turning to this clone: Germline is not matched at one junction end, which may reflect a read error. The chain combines TRBV6-5 with TRBJ2-7, with TRBD2 matching over 10 bases. Germline V gene data show CDR1 as MNHEY and CDR2 as SVGAGI. The CDR3 has 13 residues. The CDR3 here is CASNLAGGSEQYF. The CDR3 DNA is TGTGCTAGCAACTTAGCGGGAGGTAGCGAGCAGTACTTC.

This clone showed up just once. The V call is TRBV2, the J call TRBJ1-4; 10 bases align to TRBD1. The ends lost 5 bases at V and 4 bases at J; junction bases unmatched: 10. CDR1 is SNHLY, CDR2 FYNNEI, per germline. The CDR3 loop spans 17 amino acids. Here the CDR3 DNA reads TGTGCCAGCAGTCCGACAGGGGGCGCAGAAAATAATGAAAAACTGTTTTTT. Protein product: CASSPTGGAENNEKLFF.

V gene TRBV29-1 combines with J gene TRBJ1-2; D gene unclear. The CDR3 length is 15 residues. Per the germline V gene, CDR1 is SQVTM and CDR2 is ANQGSEA. CDR3: CSDNQPPGGEYGYTF. The CDR3 nucleotides are TGCAGTGATAACCAACCCCCGGGAGGAGAATACGGCTACACCTTC.

The table lists this clone with a few counts. This chain links TRBV5-4 with TRBJ2-5, with D perhaps TRBD1 (5 bases). The V gene lost 0 bases and the J gene lost 0 bases, with 9 bases spanning the gap. CDR3 length: 15 amino acids. Germline CDR1 reads SGHNT; CDR2 reads YYREEE (reference sequence). This CDR3 is CASSLGGHNQETQYF. In DNA form, the CDR3 reads TGTGCCAGCAGCTTGGGCGGACACAACCAAGAGACCCAGTACTTC.

The CDR3 DNA reads as TGTGCCAGCAGCCAAAAGGAGGGGACCCAGTACTTC. Protein sequence: CASSQKEGTQYF. The chain employs TRBV3-1 (or the pseudogene TRBV3-2) and TRBJ2-5; a possible D gene is TRBD2 (6 bases). The CDR3 runs to 12 residues. The V gene lost 2 bases and the J gene lost 7 bases, with 8 bases spanning the gap. The germline CDR1 and CDR2 sequences are LGHDT and YNNKEL (reference sequence).

This clone occurred a few times. V is TRBV18 and J is TRBJ2-3; 10 bases map to TRBD1. The germline CDR1 and CDR2 sequences are KGHSH and LQKENI. The CDR3 length is 15 residues. With 3 bases clipped from V and 4 bases from J, the junction kept 4 bases outside the gene matches. The CDR3 nucleotides read TGTGCCAGCTCACCTTACGACAGGGGGCCAGATACGCAGTATTTT. This codes for CASSPYDRGPDTQYF.